A single sample is the source of the 18 T cell receptor beta chains below, sequenced in a study of blood T cell repertoires in COVID-19. Sequencing was performed with immunoSEQ multiplex PCR; in TCRdb, only in-frame clones are kept and a portion is missing. The sample records about 220,000 clones, about 81% being singletons. The sequencing input was peripheral blood. The receptor set was obtained from a woman between 70 and 85 years old with COVID-19, enrolled during active disease.

This clone was counted a few times. The chain has TRBV7-2 and TRBJ2-5; 11 positions match TRBD1. Germline CDR1 and CDR2: SGHTA and FQGNSA. CDR3 size: 16 residues. J lost 5 bases, V lost 5 bases, and 10 bases had no gene match. DNA for the CDR3: TGTGCCAGCAGCCCATTTGGACAGGGGGCTTCGGAGACCCAGTACTTC. This translates into CASSPFGQGASETQYF.

Comments on this clone: Other DNA variants within this sample encode the same CDR3. The gene calls are TRBV28 and TRBJ2-7; 12 bases are shared with TRBD2. The CDR3 is 15 residues long. In germline, CDR1 is MDHEN, CDR2 SYDVKM. Trimming removed 4 bases from V and 4 bases from J; junction bases left unmatched: 5. CDR3 DNA: TGTGCCAGCAGTTCGACTAGCGGGAGTTGGTACGAGCAGTACTTC. It translates to CASSSTSGSWYEQYF.

The chain is built from TRBV9 and TRBJ2-3; D might be TRBD1 (5 bases). Looked up from germline, CDR1 is SGDLS and CDR2 is YYNGEE. The CDR3 has 16 amino acids. V was trimmed by 0 bases and J by 0 bases, leaving 11 bases between them. The CDR3 loop reads CASSVAQGRSTDTQYF. DNA of the CDR3: TGTGCCAGCAGCGTAGCTCAGGGCAGAAGCACAGATACGCAGTATTTT. The whole variable domain, filled in from reference TRBV9 and TRBJ2-3, reads DSGVTQTPKHLITATGQRVTLRCSPRSGDLSVYWYQQSLDQGLQFLIQYYNGEERAKGNILERFSAQQFPDLHSELNLSSLELGDSALYFCASSVAQGRSTDTQYFGPGTRLTVL.

This rearrangement joins TRBV27 to TRBJ2-3; D might be TRBD2 (5 bases). Germline V CDR1 and CDR2: MNHEY, SMNVEV (reference sequence). With 5 bases removed from V and 2 bases from J, the gap between germline ends came to 11 bases. The CDR3 length is 14 residues. The DNA for the CDR3 is TGTGCCAGCAGTCCCGGACTGGCCACAGATACGCAGTATTTT. Residues: CASSPGLATDTQYF.

V gene TRBV28 combines with J gene TRBJ1-2, with D perhaps matching TRBD1 (6 bases). Germline values: CDR1 MDHEN, CDR2 SYDVKM. This CDR3 has 14 amino acids. The V end lost 10 bases, the J end lost 2 bases, and 17 bases lay between the germline ends. The CDR3 region is CATSGGPGNYGYTF. CDR3 DNA: TGTGCCACCTCCGGGGGGCCCGGCAACTATGGCTACACCTTC.

CDR3 coding DNA: TGTGCCAGCAGCTTAGGAGGTGCAGGGATCACTGAAGCTTTCTTT. This codes for CASSLGGAGITEAFF. This sequence joins TRBV7-2 and TRBJ1-1; maybe TRBD1 (5 bases). The CDR3 loop spans 15 amino acids. Trimming shortened V by 1 base and J by 4 bases, and 13 bases separated the two germline ends. CDR1 SGHTA and CDR2 FQGNSA come from the germline V gene.

This clone was recorded only once. This chain joins TRBV7-9 and TRBJ2-1; possible D gene TRBD1, 5 bases. Germline V lookup: CDR1 SEHNR, CDR2 FQNEAQ (reference sequence). The V and J ends lost 5 bases and 8 bases respectively, with 13 bases between them. CDR3 length equals 13 residues. CDR3 in DNA: TGTGCCAGCAGCCCCCCGTGGGGCTATGAGCAGTTCTTC. It translates to CASSPPWGYEQFF.

This chain connects TRBV28 to TRBJ2-1, with TRBD2 matching over 9 bases. The germline V gene encodes CDR1 MDHEN and CDR2 SYDVKM. The CDR3 is 14 amino acids. V dropped 5 bases and J dropped 10; count of bases not matched to a gene: 9. The CDR3 region has the DNA TGTGCCAGCAGTCATGGGACTAGCCAGAGGGAGCAGTTCTTC. This gives the protein CASSHGTSQREQFF.

CDR3 nucleotide sequence: TGTGCCAGCAGTTTTGTGGGCCCTAACTATGGCTACACCTTC. It translates to CASSFVGPNYGYTF. This chain joins TRBV28 and TRBJ1-2; no reliable D call. V lost 3 bases and J lost 0, with 8 bases in between. There are 14 residues in the CDR3. Germline V gene lookup returns CDR1 MDHEN and CDR2 SYDVKM.

The chain recombines TRBV19 with TRBJ2-7, with 15 bases that match TRBD2. V shed 5 bases, J shed 0 bases, and the junction held 8 bases outside the gene matches. The CDR3 has 18 residues. From germline, CDR1 is LNHDA and CDR2 SQIVND (reference sequence). The CDR3 nucleotides read TGTGCCAGTAGTTCCGGACTAGCGGGAGGGGAAGGCTCCTACGAGCAGTACTTC. Translation: CASSSGLAGGEGSYEQYF.

The V gene is TRBV20-1, the J gene TRBJ1-1; 8 bases align to TRBD1. CDR3 length: 13 amino acids. CDR1 and CDR2 from the germline V gene are DFQATT and SNEGSKA (reference sequence). Trimming took 6 bases from V and 6 from J; bases not matched to a gene: 9. The DNA for the CDR3 is TGCAGTGCAAGTCAGGGGGCTTCCGCTGAAGCTTTCTTT. Its protein product is CSASQGASAEAFF.

This sequence joins TRBV28 and TRBJ1-5, with D perhaps TRBD1 (6 bases). The CDR3 is made up of 15 amino acids. Germline lookup yields CDR1 MDHEN and CDR2 SYDVKM. Trimming pared 5 bases from V and 7 bases from J, leaving 18 bases between. CDR3: CASSGRQVSRQPQHF. DNA of the CDR3: TGTGCCAGCAGTGGCCGACAGGTATCACGGCAGCCCCAGCATTTT.

The chain carries TRBV6-1 and TRBJ2-7; the match to TRBD2 covers 11 bases. After removal of 4 bases from V and 2 bases from J, the junction contained 10 bases not matched to a gene. CDR3 length: 17 residues. CDR1 is MNHNS, CDR2 SASEGT, per germline. CDR3 region: CASSVTSGTTKPYEQYF. The CDR3 region has the DNA TGTGCCAGCAGTGTGACTAGCGGGACCACCAAACCCTACGAGCAGTACTTC.

The chain uses TRBV12-3 or TRBV12-4 and TRBJ1-5, with no clear D. Trimming shortened V by 1 base and J by 7 bases, and 8 bases separated the two germline ends. The CDR3 has 13 residues. The CDR3 protein is CASSLGGRQPQHF. CDR3 bases: TGTGCCAGCAGTTTAGGAGGTAGACAGCCCCAGCATTTT.

The rearrangement links TRBV11-2 to TRBJ1-1, with D maybe TRBD1 (6 bases). CDR1 and CDR2 (germline): SGHAT, FQNNGV. There are 13 residues in the CDR3. V lost 5 bases and J 10 bases, leaving 17 bases between the germline ends. This CDR3 is CASSPAGAGGAFF. The CDR3 nucleotides are TGTGCCAGCAGCCCAGCGGGGGCCGGGGGAGCTTTCTTT.

The V call is TRBV19, the J call TRBJ1-3; a possible D gene is TRBD1 (6 bases). The V gene lost 4 bases and the J gene lost 2 bases, with 15 bases spanning the gap. From germline, CDR1 is LNHDA and CDR2 SQIVND (reference sequence). The CDR3 is 16 residues long. CDR3 nucleotide sequence: TGTGCCAGTAGTACCCGACAACAGGGAGCTGGAAACACCATATATTTT. Translation: CASSTRQQGAGNTIYF.

The chain carries TRBV19 and TRBJ1-5, with D hard to call. CDR1 and CDR2 from the germline V gene are LNHDA and SQIVND (reference sequence). V dropped 0 bases and J dropped 4 bases, with 7 bases sitting between them. The CDR3 length is 14 residues. CDR3 sequence: CASSIDEGNQPQHF. CDR3 DNA: TGTGCCAGTAGTATAGACGAGGGAAATCAGCCCCAGCATTTT.

The V gene is TRBV12-5, the J gene TRBJ2-2; 8 bases line up with TRBD2. This CDR3 spans 16 amino acids. Losses at the gene ends were 1 base for V and 2 bases for J; bases not matched to a gene: 3. CDR1 is LGHNT and CDR2 is FRNRAP in the germline V gene. CDR3: CASGLASGGNTGELFF. The CDR3 DNA is TGTGCTAGTGGTTTGGCCAGCGGGGGAAACACCGGGGAGCTGTTTTTT.